The 12 T cell receptor beta chains in this list originate from one sample, sequenced in a study of blood T cell repertoires in COVID-19. Using immunoSEQ multiplex PCR, the repertoire was profiled, and TCRdb retains in-frame clones only, with some absent. The repertoire holds some 50,000 clones, with 88% as singletons. The source material was peripheral blood. The source is a human donor in a cohort sampled during active COVID-19.

This rearrangement joins TRBV5-4 to TRBJ2-3; D might be TRBD2 (5 bases). Germline V CDR1 and CDR2: SGHNT, YYREEE (reference sequence). This CDR3 spans 14 amino acids. Trimming left V 5 bases short and J 2 bases short, with 12 bases between. DNA of the CDR3: TGTGCCAGCAGGACTACAGTAACCACAGATACGCAGTATTTT. Encoded protein: CASRTTVTTDTQYF. Using reference TRBV5-4 and TRBJ2-3 for the parts outside the CDR3, the full variable domain is ETGVTQSPTHLIKTRGQQVTLRCSSQSGHNTVSWYQQALGQGPQFIFQYYREEENGRGNFPPRFSGLQFPNYSSELNVNALELDDSALYLCASRTTVTTDTQYFGPGTRLTVL.

This clone was recorded once. The chain combines TRBV5-8 with TRBJ2-3, with 8 nucleotides matching TRBD1. Germline lookup yields CDR1 SGHTS and CDR2 YDEGEE. The CDR3 has 15 residues. Trimming cost V 1 base and J 3 bases; bases outside gene matches: 4. The CDR3 region has the DNA TGTGCCAGCAGCTTGCTGGGACAGGTAACAGATACGCAGTATTTT. Translation gives CASSLLGQVTDTQYF.

This chain links TRBV3-1 (or the pseudogene TRBV3-2) with TRBJ2-6; the D gene is possibly TRBD1 (6 bases). CDR3 length equals 19 residues. V was pared by 0 bases and J by 1 base, with 16 bases between. CDR1 is LGHDT, CDR2 YNNKEL, per germline (reference sequence). CDR3 loop: CASSQDPGALRSGANVLTF. CDR3 nucleotide sequence: TGTGCCAGCAGCCAAGATCCAGGGGCGCTAAGATCTGGGGCCAACGTCCTGACTTTC.

This clone was recorded a few times. V is TRBV3-1 (or the pseudogene TRBV3-2) and J is TRBJ2-2, with D possibly being TRBD2 (5 bases). The CDR3 is 17 residues long. Trimming shortened V by 1 base and J by 4 bases, and 16 bases separated the two germline ends. Germline assignment: CDR1 LGHDT and CDR2 YNNKEL (reference sequence). CDR3 sequence reads: CASSQGEEAASTGELFF. The CDR3 coding sequence is TGTGCCAGCAGCCAAGGCGAGGAGGCAGCCAGCACCGGGGAGCTGTTTTTT.

This clone was seen only once. This rearrangement joins TRBV4-3 to TRBJ2-1; 7 nucleotides agree with TRBD2. Per germline, CDR1 LGHNA and CDR2 YSLEER. CDR3 length equals 14 residues. The ends lost 4 bases at V and 6 bases at J; junction bases unmatched: 6. The CDR3 bases are TGCGCCAGCAGCCGGACTAGTAAGGGCAATGAGCAGTTCTTC. Residues: CASSRTSKGNEQFF.

V and J are TRBV6-5 and TRBJ2-7; 13 bases agree with TRBD2. Germline values: CDR1 MNHEY, CDR2 SVGAGI. V lost 6 bases to trimming and J lost 2 bases; unmatched junction nucleotides: 4. The CDR3 consists of 15 residues. Here the CDR3 reads CASSVGTSGAYEQYF. The DNA for the CDR3 is TGTGCCAGCAGCGTTGGGACTAGCGGGGCCTACGAGCAGTACTTC.

The V gene is TRBV7-2, the J gene TRBJ1-6, with 8 nucleotides matching TRBD1. The CDR3 has 14 amino acids. Trimming removed 8 bases from V and 5 bases from J; junction bases left unmatched: 5. Germline V gene data show CDR1 as SGHTA and CDR2 as FQGNSA. As DNA, the CDR3 is TGTGCCAGCGAACCGGGACAGGATAATTCACCCCTCCACTTT. Residues: CASEPGQDNSPLHF. The full variable domain, completed using reference TRBV7-2 and TRBJ1-6, is GAGVSQSPSNKVTEKGKDVELRCDPISGHTALYWYRQSLGQGLEFLIYFQGNSAPDKSGLPSDRFSAERTGGSVSTLTIQRTQQEDSAVYLCASEPGQDNSPLHFGNGTRLTVT.

The V and J genes are TRBV7-9 and TRBJ2-1, with D possibly being TRBD2 (7 bases). Germline lookup yields CDR1 SEHNR and CDR2 FQNEAQ (reference sequence). The CDR3 is 17 residues long. Trimming removed 5 bases at V and 5 bases at J, with 22 bases between. The CDR3 region is CASSRSGTTSSHNEQFF. CDR3 coding DNA: TGTGCCAGCAGCCGGAGCGGGACAACGAGTTCCCACAATGAGCAGTTCTTC.

The V gene is TRBV19, the J gene TRBJ1-2, with unresolved D. The CDR3 length is 14 residues. Per germline, CDR1 LNHDA and CDR2 SQIVND (reference sequence). Trimming stripped 7 bases from V and 4 bases from J, with 16 bases between. CDR3 nucleotides: TGTGCCAGTATTTTCGCAGCCGAGGGCTATGGCTACACCTTC. It yields the protein CASIFAAEGYGYTF. The full variable domain, its missing parts supplied by reference TRBV19 and TRBJ1-2, is DGGITQSPKYLFRKEGQNVTLSCEQNLNHDAMYWYRQDPGQGLRLIYYSQIVNDFQKGDIAEGYSVSREKKESFPLTVTSAQKNPTAFYLCASIFAAEGYGYTFGSGTRLTVV.

The rearrangement uses TRBV6-2 or TRBV6-3 and TRBJ2-7, with a weak D call TRBD1 (5 bases). V was clipped by 4 bases and J by 4 bases, with 14 bases between them. CDR3 length equals 14 residues. Germline V gene sequence: CDR1 MNHEY, CDR2 SVGEGT. In nucleotides, the CDR3 is TGTGCCAGCAGTTCGCAGGGCCCAGCTTACGAGCAGTACTTC. This translates into CASSSQGPAYEQYF.

The genes are TRBV7-9 and TRBJ2-1, with 13 nucleotides matching TRBD2. With 11 bases clipped from V and 6 bases from J, the junction kept 7 bases outside the gene matches. The CDR3 consists of 14 residues. From germline, CDR1 is SEHNR and CDR2 FQNEAQ (reference sequence). Here the CDR3 reads CAGTSGGDFNEQFF. The CDR3 nucleotides read TGTGCCGGTACTAGCGGGGGGGATTTCAATGAGCAGTTCTTC.

This clone was seen more than once but under ten times. V gene TRBV11-2 combines with J gene TRBJ2-7; D perhaps matches TRBD2 (6 bases). CDR3 size: 13 residues. Germline-derived CDR1 and CDR2 are SGHAT and FQNNGV. The germline V and J ends were trimmed by 1 base and 2 bases, with 6 bases remaining between them. CDR3 sequence reads: CASSLAGAYEQYF. In nucleotides, the CDR3 is TGTGCCAGCAGCTTAGCGGGAGCCTACGAGCAGTACTTC.